This T cell receptor (beta chain) was observed in a study of T cell repertoires in cytomegalovirus infection. Study at large: Signatures in public TCR beta sequences pointed to both CMV infection and matching HLA type.

TCRdb passed the reads through MiXCR, listing each CDR3 protein once. In the table there are under 850,000 distinct CDR3 sequences, roughly 36% of which are singletons. Study results and limitations: Dominating the ex vivo response were HLA-C-restricted CMV-specific TCR beta clonotypes.

Comments on this clonotype: The antigen remains unidentified.

CDR3 length: 15 amino acids. CDR1 and CDR2 from the germline V gene are SEHNR and FQNEAQ (reference sequence). The trim removed 4 bases at V and 7 bases at J, leaving 8 bases unmatched. This chain links TRBV7-9 with TRBJ2-3; 10 positions match TRBD2. The sequenced sample consisted of PBMCs. This sequence was found in a human donor in good health (CMV status not recorded). Some clones in this sample may be carry-over from other donors' samples. CDR3 sequence: CASSSGLAEGYTQYF. CDR3 coding DNA: TGTGCCAGCAGCTCCGGACTAGCGGAGGGGTATACGCAGTATTTT.